These 8 T cell receptor beta chains came from one sample sequenced in a study of shared clonotypes between healthy human individuals. TCRdb's copy holds only in-frame clones and misses some; the assay was immunoSEQ multiplex PCR. The profile shows some 2 million clones, about 95% of them singletons. Naive CD8 cells lacked CD45RO, underwent positive selection for CCR7 and left out terminally differentiated effector memory CD45RA+ cells. The sample comprised naive CD8+ T cells sorted from blood. These TCRs come from a man aged 18 to 30 in good health.

The V and J genes are TRBV7-3 and TRBJ2-1, with unresolved D. CDR3 length equals 13 residues. Looked up from germline, CDR1 is SGHTA and CDR2 is FQGTGA. The V end was cut by 2 bases, the J end by 6 bases, with 8 bases between. CDR3 DNA: TGTGCCAGCAGCTTAGGATGGAGCAATGAGCAGTTCTTC. This encodes CASSLGWSNEQFF.

CDR3 bases: TGTGCCAGCAGCTTGAGGATGGACTACGAGCAGTACTTC. It specifies CASSLRMDYEQYF. The chain carries TRBV5-4 and TRBJ2-5; D gene uncertain. Gene TRBJ2-7 matches the end of the DNA better, so the J call may be wrong. Germline V lookup: CDR1 SGHNT, CDR2 YYREEE (reference sequence). CDR3 length: 13 residues.

This rearrangement joins TRBV29-1 to TRBJ2-1; perhaps TRBD2 as D (6 bases). Germline assignment: CDR1 SQVTM and CDR2 ANQGSEA. Trimming cost V 8 bases and J 4 bases, with 18 bases left between them. The CDR3 spans 14 residues. The CDR3 DNA follows: TGCAGCTTCAAGGGCGGGGAGACTTACAATGAGCAGTTCTTC. It yields the protein CSFKGGETYNEQFF.

The chain recombines TRBV5-1 with TRBJ2-1; 8 bases are a match to TRBD1. V gave up 5 bases and J gave up 3 bases; unmatched junction bases: 7. Germline lookup yields CDR1 SGHRS and CDR2 YFSETQ. The CDR3 is 15 amino acids. The CDR3 DNA follows: TGCGCCAGCAGTTCCGGACAGGGCCTCTACAATGAGCAGTTCTTC. Translating it yields CASSSGQGLYNEQFF. The full variable domain, in which reference TRBV5-1 and TRBJ2-1 provide the parts outside the CDR3, is KAGVTQTPRYLIKTRGQQVTLSCSPISGHRSVSWYQQTPGQGLQFLFEYFSETQRNKGNFPGRFSGRQFSNSRSEMNVSTLELGDSALYLCASSSGQGLYNEQFFGPGTRLTVL.

This sequence joins TRBV5-4 and TRBJ2-7, with TRBD2 identical over 9 bases. Losses at the gene ends were 0 bases for V and 4 bases for J; bases not matched to a gene: 5. This CDR3 spans 15 amino acids. Germline CDR1 reads SGHNT; CDR2 reads YYREEE (reference sequence). Here the CDR3 reads CASSLGVSGGYEQYF. The CDR3, as DNA: TGTGCCAGCAGCTTGGGGGTTAGCGGGGGTTACGAGCAGTACTTC.

V usage is TRBV25-1 and J usage is TRBJ1-4; 10 bases fit TRBD1. This CDR3 contains 13 residues. The trim removed 8 bases at V and 8 bases at J, leaving 5 bases unmatched. Germline-derived CDR1 and CDR2 are MGHDK and SYGVNS. CDR3 loop: CASRDRGWEKLFF. In DNA, the CDR3 is TGTGCCAGCCGGGACAGGGGATGGGAAAAACTGTTTTTT.

The gene calls are TRBV2 and TRBJ2-3, with D possibly TRBD1 on 6 matching bases. Trimming shortened V by 4 bases and J by 0 bases, and 11 bases separated the two germline ends. The CDR3 totals 15 residues. Germline assignment: CDR1 SNHLY and CDR2 FYNNEI. CDR3 in amino acids: CASSVGATSTDTQYF. DNA for the CDR3: TGTGCCAGCAGTGTGGGGGCTACTAGCACAGATACGCAGTATTTT.

This clone has more than one count but fewer than ten. The chain is built from TRBV30 and TRBJ1-2; D unresolved. CDR3 length: 13 amino acids. Deletions cut 0 bases from V and 7 bases from J, with 12 bases between. The germline V gene has CDR1 GTSNPN and CDR2 SVGIG (reference sequence). The CDR3 nucleotides are TGTGCCTGGAGTGTTCCGGGAGGCTCTGGCTACACCTTC. Its protein product is CAWSVPGGSGYTF.